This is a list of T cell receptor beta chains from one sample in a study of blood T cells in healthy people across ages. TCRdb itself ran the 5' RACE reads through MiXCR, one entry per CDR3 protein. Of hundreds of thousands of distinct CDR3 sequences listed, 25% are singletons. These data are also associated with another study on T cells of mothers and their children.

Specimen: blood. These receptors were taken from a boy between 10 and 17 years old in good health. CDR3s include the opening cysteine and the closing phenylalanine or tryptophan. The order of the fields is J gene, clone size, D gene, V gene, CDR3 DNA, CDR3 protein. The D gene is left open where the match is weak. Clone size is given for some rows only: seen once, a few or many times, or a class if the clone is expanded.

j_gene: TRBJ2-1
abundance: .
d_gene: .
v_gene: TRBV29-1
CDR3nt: TGCAGCGTTGAAGGGAACAGCAATGAGCAGTTCTTC
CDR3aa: CSVEGNSNEQFF

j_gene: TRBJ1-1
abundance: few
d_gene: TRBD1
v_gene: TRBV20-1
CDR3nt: TGCAGTGCTAGGAGGACAGGGGGCACTGAAGCTTTCTTT
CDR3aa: CSARRTGGTEAFF

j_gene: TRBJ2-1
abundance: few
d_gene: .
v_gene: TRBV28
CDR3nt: TGTGCCAGCAGTTTATGGGGGTTAAGGTCCTACAATGAGCAGTTCTTC
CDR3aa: CASSLWGLRSYNEQFF

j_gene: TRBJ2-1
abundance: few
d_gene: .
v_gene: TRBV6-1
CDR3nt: TGTGCCAGCAGTGAAGCGGGACGGGACAATGAGCAGTTCTTC
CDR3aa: CASSEAGRDNEQFF

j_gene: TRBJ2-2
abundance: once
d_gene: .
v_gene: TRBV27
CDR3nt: TGTGTCAGCAGTTCCCCTGTTCCGGCCGGGGAGCTGTTTTTT
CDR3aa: CVSSSPVPAGELFF

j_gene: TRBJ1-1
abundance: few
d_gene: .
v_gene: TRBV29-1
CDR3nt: TGCAGCGCCTTATTAAGGGGGAACACTGAAGCTTTCTTT
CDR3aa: CSALLRGNTEAFF

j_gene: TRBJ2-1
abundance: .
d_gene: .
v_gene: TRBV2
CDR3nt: TGCGCCAGCAGTGAATCGCAGGGGCGGATGGATGAGCAGTTCTTC
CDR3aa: CASSESQGRMDEQFF

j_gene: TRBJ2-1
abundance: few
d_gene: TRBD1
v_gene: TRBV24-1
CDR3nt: TGTGCCACCAGTGATCGCGGACAGGGGGCGGGTAATGAGCAGTTCTTC
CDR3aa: CATSDRGQGAGNEQFF

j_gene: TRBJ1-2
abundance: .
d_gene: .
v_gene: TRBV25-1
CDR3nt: TGTGCCAGCAGTGATGATTACTATGGCTACACCTTC
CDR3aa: CASSDDYYGYTF

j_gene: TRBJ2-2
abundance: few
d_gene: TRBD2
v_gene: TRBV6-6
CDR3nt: TGTGCCAGCACAGAAGCAGGACTAGCGGGAGCCGGGGAGCTGTTTTTT
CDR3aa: CASTEAGLAGAGELFF

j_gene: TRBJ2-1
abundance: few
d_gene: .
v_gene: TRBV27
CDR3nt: TGTGCCAGCAGTTTAATCGGGAACTACAATGAGCAGTTCTTC
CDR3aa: CASSLIGNYNEQFF

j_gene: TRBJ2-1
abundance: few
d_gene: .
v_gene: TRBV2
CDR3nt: TGTGCCAGCAGCTCCTGGGGCCTAGCCAATGAGCAGTTCTTC
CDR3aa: CASSSWGLANEQFF

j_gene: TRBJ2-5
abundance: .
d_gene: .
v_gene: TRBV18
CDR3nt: TGTGCCAGCTCAGCTACCTCAGGGGAGCAAGAGACCCAGTACTTC
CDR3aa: CASSATSGEQETQYF

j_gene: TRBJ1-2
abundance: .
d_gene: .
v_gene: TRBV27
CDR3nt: TGTGCCAGCAGTTCTCTTGGGAGCCCTTCTTATGGCTACACCTTC
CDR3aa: CASSSLGSPSYGYTF

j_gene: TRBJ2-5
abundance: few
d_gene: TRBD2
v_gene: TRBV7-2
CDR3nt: TGTGCCAGCAGCCCCCGACTAGCGGGGAACCAAGAGACCCAGTACTTC
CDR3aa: CASSPRLAGNQETQYF

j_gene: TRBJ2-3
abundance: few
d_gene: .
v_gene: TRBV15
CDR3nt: TGTGCCACCAGCGGCTCAGGGACTAGCACAGATACGCAGTATTTT
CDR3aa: CATSGSGTSTDTQYF

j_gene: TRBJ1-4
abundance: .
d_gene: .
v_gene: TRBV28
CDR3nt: TGTGCCAGCAGGCGGACACTTACTGAAAAACTGTTTTTT
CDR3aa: CASRRTLTEKLFF

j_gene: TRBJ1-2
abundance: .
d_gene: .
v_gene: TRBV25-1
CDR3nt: TGTGCCAGCAGTGAGGGGATCTATGGCTACACCTTC
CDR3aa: CASSEGIYGYTF

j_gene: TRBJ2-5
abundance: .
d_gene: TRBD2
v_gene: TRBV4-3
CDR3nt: TGCGCCAGCAGCGCAGGACTAGCGCAGAGGGAGACCCAGTACTTC
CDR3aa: CASSAGLAQRETQYF

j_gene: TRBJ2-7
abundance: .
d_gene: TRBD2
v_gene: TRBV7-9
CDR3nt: TGTGCCAGCAGCTTAGCAGGTAGCGGGAGGGGCTACGAGCAGTACTTC
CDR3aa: CASSLAGSGRGYEQYF

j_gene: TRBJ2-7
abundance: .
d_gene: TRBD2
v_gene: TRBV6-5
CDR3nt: TGTGCCAGCAGTCCCGGACTAGCCCCATCCTACGAGCAGTACTTC
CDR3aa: CASSPGLAPSYEQYF

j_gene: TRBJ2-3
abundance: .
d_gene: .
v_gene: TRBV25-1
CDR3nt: TGTGCCAGCAGTGAAGGGATAGGGGTTCAGAGCACAGATACGCAGTATTTT
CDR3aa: CASSEGIGVQSTDTQYF